This TCR beta chain originates from a study of beta chain features in type 1 diabetes. The overall study: The patient and healthy donor groups were comparable for age, gender and cell yields.

Points on this clone: Its antigen is undetermined.

Trimming at V came to 4 bases and at J to 1 base, leaving 6 bases not matched to a gene. The CDR3 covers 16 residues. Germline CDR1 reads SGDLS; CDR2 reads YYNGEE. Study observations and caveats: Moderately but significantly shorter TCRB CDR3s were found in Type 1 diabetes patients in all four CD4+ subsets.

Every bit of the isolated RNA underwent reverse transcription, so sequencing read expressed TCRB transcripts. TCRdb keeps only in-frame clones here, not all; method: immunoSEQ multiplex PCR. The repertoire has just over 450,000 clones, roughly 30% of them found once; the top ten carry roughly 0.066%. Sorting with CD45RO/CCR7/CD25/CD127/CD95/CD27 yielded naive, central memory, regulatory and stem-like memory CD4+ cells. Sequences were obtained from naive CD4+ T cells from blood. The TCR comes from a man younger than 35 in good health. This chain links TRBV9 with TRBJ2-2; 8 nucleotides match TRBD1. The CDR3 nucleotides read TGTGCCAGCAGCTCGGACAGGGACCGGAACACCGGGGAGCTGTTTTTT. The encoded protein is CASSSDRDRNTGELFF.